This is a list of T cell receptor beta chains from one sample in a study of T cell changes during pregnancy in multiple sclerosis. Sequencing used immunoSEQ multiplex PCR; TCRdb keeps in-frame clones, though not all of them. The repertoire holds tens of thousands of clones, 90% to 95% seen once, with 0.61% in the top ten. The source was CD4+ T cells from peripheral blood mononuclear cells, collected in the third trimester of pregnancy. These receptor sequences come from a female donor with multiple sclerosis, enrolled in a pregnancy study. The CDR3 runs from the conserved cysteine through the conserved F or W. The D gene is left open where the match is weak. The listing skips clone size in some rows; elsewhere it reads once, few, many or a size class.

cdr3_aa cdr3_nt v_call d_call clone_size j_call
CSVDGQGGYEQYF TGCAGCGTGGATGGACAGGGTGGTTACGAGCAGTACTTC TRBV29-1 TRBD1 NA TRBJ2-7
CASSRGNTGELFF TGTGCCAGCAGTAGGGGGAACACCGGGGAGCTGTTTTTT TRBV25-1 NA NA TRBJ2-2
CASSPGEGGYNEQFF TGCGCCAGCAGCCCTGGGGAGGGGGGCTACAATGAGCAGTTCTTC TRBV4-3 NA NA TRBJ2-1
CASNRQKDYGYTF TGTGCCAGTAACCGACAGAAGGACTATGGCTACACCTTC TRBV19 NA NA TRBJ1-2
CASSEGTGWGELFF TGTGCCAGCAGTGAAGGGACAGGGTGGGGGGAACTGTTTTTT TRBV6-1 TRBD1 once TRBJ1-4
CASSLRKGTGRAGELFF TGTGCCAGCAGTTTAAGGAAGGGCACAGGGCGGGCCGGGGAGCTGTTTTTT TRBV28 NA NA TRBJ2-2
CASSHPGNTEAFF TGTGCCAGCAGCCACCCCGGGAACACTGAAGCTTTCTTT TRBV11-1 NA NA TRBJ1-1
CATSRWSGGVANTGELFF TGTGCCACCAGCAGGTGGAGTGGCGGGGTCGCGAACACCGGGGAGCTGTTTTTT TRBV15 NA NA TRBJ2-2
CASSRQGSENTEAFF TGCGCCAGCAGCCGGCAGGGGAGTGAGAACACTGAAGCTTTCTTT TRBV5-1 NA NA TRBJ1-1
CASSPWTGDGYTF TGTGCCAGCAGCCCCTGGACAGGGGATGGCTACACCTTC TRBV7-9 TRBD1 NA TRBJ1-2
CASSSLDRGETQYF TGTGCCAGCAGTTCCCTAGACAGGGGGGAGACCCAGTACTTC TRBV6-5 TRBD1 NA TRBJ2-5
CASSGSRQNYGYTF TGTGCCAGCAGTGGGAGTAGACAGAACTATGGCTACACCTTC TRBV25-1 NA NA TRBJ1-2
CASSLRGGATDTQYF TGTGCCAGCAGCCTCCGGGGGGGGGCCACAGATACGCAGTATTTT TRBV13 TRBD2 NA TRBJ2-3
CASSPDRGYGYTF TGTGCCAGCAGCCCCGACAGGGGTTATGGCTACACCTTC TRBV7-3 TRBD1 NA TRBJ1-2
CASSPTSGRHEQYF TGTGCCAGCAGCCCGACTAGCGGGAGACACGAGCAGTACTTC TRBV2 TRBD2 NA TRBJ2-7
CASSQDTGYSYEQYF TGTGCCAGCAGCCAAGATACAGGCTACTCCTACGAGCAGTACTTC TRBV4-2 NA NA TRBJ2-7
CASRTGTSGTNEQFF TGTGCCAGCAGGACCGGGACTAGCGGGACCAATGAGCAGTTCTTC TRBV6-5 TRBD2 NA TRBJ2-1
CASRRDRGAGYGYTF TGTGCCAGCAGACGGGACAGGGGGGCAGGTTATGGCTACACCTTC TRBV2 TRBD1 few TRBJ1-2
CASSHPVPQPQHF TGTGCCAGCAGCCATCCGGTGCCTCAGCCCCAGCATTTT TRBV7-9 NA NA TRBJ1-5
CASSRRAGMTYNEQFF TGTGCCAGCAGCCGAAGAGCGGGAATGACCTACAATGAGCAGTTCTTC TRBV27 TRBD2 NA TRBJ2-1
CASSVEQGTYEQYF TGTGCCAGCAGCGTAGAACAGGGTACGTACGAGCAGTACTTC TRBV9 NA NA TRBJ2-7
CASSQAGGARLHLYF TGTGCCAGCAGCCAAGCTGGCGGGGCCCGACTCCATTTATACTTC TRBV14 NA NA TRBJ2-5
CASSLSGQGSGNTIYF TGTGCCAGCAGTTTATCGGGACAGGGTTCTGGAAACACCATATATTTT TRBV28 TRBD1 NA TRBJ1-3
CASSVEGGHQPQHF TGTGCCAGCAGCGTAGAGGGGGGGCATCAGCCCCAGCATTTT TRBV9 NA NA TRBJ1-5
CAWSGGRGTEAFF TGTGCCTGGAGTGGAGGCAGGGGCACTGAAGCTTTCTTT TRBV30 NA NA TRBJ1-1
CASSPLRGSSGTDTQYF TGTGCCAGCTCACCGTTGAGGGGGAGCTCGGGGACAGATACGCAGTATTTT TRBV18 NA NA TRBJ2-3
CASSIEAVNQPQHF TGTGCCAGTAGTATAGAGGCGGTTAATCAGCCCCAGCATTTT TRBV19 NA NA TRBJ1-5
CASSIIETATNEKLFF TGTGCCAGTAGTATAATCGAGACTGCAACTAATGAAAAACTGTTTTTT TRBV19 NA NA TRBJ1-4
CASRDRVNTGELFF TGTGCCAGCCGGGACAGGGTTAACACCGGGGAGCTGTTTTTT TRBV2 TRBD1 NA TRBJ2-2
CASSRSGQASFYANTGELFF TGCGCCAGCAGCCGTTCGGGACAGGCCAGCTTTTACGCGAACACCGGGGAGCTGTTTTTT TRBV4-3 TRBD1 NA TRBJ2-2
CAISELRLGNYEQYF TGTGCCATCAGTGAGTTGAGACTAGGAAACTACGAGCAGTACTTC TRBV10-3 NA NA TRBJ2-7
CASSLTLSSGGNEQFF TGTGCCAGCAGCTTAACGCTGAGTAGCGGGGGGAATGAGCAGTTCTTC TRBV7-3 TRBD2 NA TRBJ2-1
CASSLGHPSYNEQFF TGTGCCAGCAGCCTCGGACACCCGTCCTACAATGAGCAGTTCTTC TRBV7-2 NA NA TRBJ2-1
CSVLTGGIGELFF TGCAGCGTTTTAACAGGGGGCATCGGGGAGCTGTTTTTT TRBV29-1 TRBD1 NA TRBJ2-2
CAISESRLEAYNNEQFF TGTGCCATCAGTGAGTCGCGCCTCGAGGCGTATAACAATGAGCAGTTCTTC TRBV10-3 NA NA TRBJ2-1
CATTGRGQPQHF TGTGCCACGACAGGGCGGGGTCAGCCCCAGCATTTT TRBV6-6 TRBD1 NA TRBJ1-5
CASNGQGASYEQYF TGTGCCAGCAACGGGCAGGGGGCCTCCTACGAGCAGTACTTC TRBV27 TRBD1 NA TRBJ2-7
CSVVPAGPLYEQYF TGCAGCGTTGTGCCCGCAGGCCCACTTTACGAGCAGTACTTC TRBV29-1 NA NA TRBJ2-7
CASSEALAQGYTF TGTGCCAGCAGTGAAGCTCTAGCCCAGGGCTACACCTTC TRBV6-1 NA NA TRBJ1-2
CASSQGDRITDTQYF TGCGCCAGCAGCCAAGGTGACAGAATCACAGATACGCAGTATTTT TRBV4-1 NA once TRBJ2-3
CAITGQGNTEAFF TGTGCCATCACGGGACAGGGGAACACTGAAGCTTTCTTT TRBV10-3 TRBD1 NA TRBJ1-1
CASSSDGNQPQHF TGTGCCAGCAGCTCAGATGGCAATCAGCCCCAGCATTTT TRBV7-3 NA NA TRBJ1-5
CASSGRNNEQFF TGTGCCAGCAGTGGGCGGAACAATGAGCAGTTCTTC TRBV6-1 NA NA TRBJ2-1
CASSPAEGVNTEAFF TGTGCCAGCAGCCCGGCCGAGGGGGTCAACACTGAAGCTTTCTTT TRBV7-3 NA NA TRBJ1-1
CASSLQGIRAEAFF TGCGCCAGCAGCCTACAGGGTATCAGAGCTGAAGCTTTCTTT TRBV5-1 NA NA TRBJ1-1
CASTALRAGDTGELFF TGTGCCAGCACCGCACTGAGGGCGGGAGACACCGGGGAGCTGTTTTTT TRBV27 TRBD2 NA TRBJ2-2
CASSHTDTQYF TGTGCCAGCAGTCATACAGATACGCAGTATTTT TRBV6-1 NA NA TRBJ2-3
CASSLGGLGSYEQYF TGTGCCAGCAGCTTGGGGGGCCTAGGCTCCTACGAGCAGTACTTC TRBV5-4 NA NA TRBJ2-7
CASSPRQNEGYTF TGTGCCAGCTCCCCGAGACAGAATGAGGGCTACACCTTC TRBV18 NA NA TRBJ1-2
CASSTPPGRGVSTDTQYF TGTGCCAGCAGCACCCCCCCGGGGCGGGGGGTAAGCACAGATACGCAGTATTTT TRBV7-2 TRBD2 NA TRBJ2-3
CASSQEMPNRVQETQYF TGTGCCAGCAGCCAAGAAATGCCAAACCGGGTCCAAGAGACCCAGTACTTC TRBV14 NA NA TRBJ2-5
CASSSTSGRAGGVPDTQYF TGTGCCAGCAGTTCTACTAGCGGGAGGGCCGGGGGGGTCCCAGATACGCAGTATTTT TRBV28 TRBD2 NA TRBJ2-3
CASSFKNEQFF TGTGCCAGCAGCTTTAAAAATGAGCAGTTCTTC TRBV7-9 NA once TRBJ2-1
CASSPFRTSGRYEQYF TGCGCCAGCAGCCCTTTTCGGACTAGCGGGAGGTACGAGCAGTACTTC TRBV4-1 TRBD2 NA TRBJ2-7
CAWSRGGIGLGEQYF TGTGCCTGGAGTAGGGGGGGGATAGGGCTAGGCGAGCAGTACTTC TRBV30 NA NA TRBJ2-7
CASSYLRQETQYF TGTGCCAGCAGTTACCTTCGGCAAGAGACCCAGTACTTC TRBV7-2 NA NA TRBJ2-5
CASSAPSGQGYNYGYTF TGTGCCAGCAGCGCCCCAAGTGGGCAGGGCTATAACTATGGCTACACCTTC TRBV9 NA NA TRBJ1-2